A selection of T cell receptor beta chains follows, all from one sample in a study of identical twins. MiXCR, applied by TCRdb to the 5' RACE reads, yields one record per CDR3 protein. This sample has under 350,000 distinct CDR3 sequences; roughly 9% occur once, and the top ten carry around 7.1%. These data were also reused for a study on yellow fever vaccine responses in identical twins.

The sequenced sample consisted of CD8+ T cells sorted from blood. Receptor source: a woman between 18 and 29 years old in good health. Both conserved end residues are part of each CDR3. The D gene is left open where the match is weak. Size values are once, few and many counts, or a class for expanded clones, and some rows have none.

few | NA | TRBJ2-3 | TRBV25-1 | CASSETGVWADTQYF | TGTGCCAGCAGTGAAACAGGAGTTTGGGCAGATACGCAGTATTTT
many | TRBD1 | TRBJ2-1 | TRBV5-1 | CASSPGGTYNEQFF | TGCGCCAGCTCCCCAGGGGGAACCTACAATGAGCAGTTCTTC
NA | TRBD2 | TRBJ2-1 | TRBV11-1 | CASSRAGGDHNEQFF | TGTGCCAGCAGCCGAGCGGGGGGGGATCACAATGAGCAGTTCTTC
many | NA | TRBJ2-6 | TRBV13 | CASSLATDNPLGANVLTF | TGTGCCAGCAGCTTAGCCACGGACAACCCATTAGGGGCCAACGTCCTGACTTTC
many | TRBD1 | TRBJ2-3 | TRBV5-1 | CASSLTGGSYTDTQYF | TGCGCCAGCAGCCTGACAGGGGGCTCATACACAGATACGCAGTATTTT
NA | NA | TRBJ2-7 | TRBV19 | CASSTDRYPESSYEQYF | TGTGCCAGTAGTACAGACAGGTACCCGGAATCCAGTTACGAGCAGTACTTC
few | TRBD2 | TRBJ2-7 | TRBV14 | CASRDGRDYEQYF | TGTGCCAGCAGAGACGGGAGGGACTACGAGCAGTACTTC
many | NA | TRBJ2-2 | TRBV7-2 | CASGWLAITGELFF | TGTGCCAGCGGTTGGCTAGCGATCACCGGGGAGCTGTTTTTT
NA | NA | TRBJ2-7 | TRBV3-1 | CASSPTRKAYEQYF | TGTGCCAGCAGCCCGACTAGAAAGGCCTACGAGCAGTACTTC
few | NA | TRBJ1-2 | TRBV10-3 | CAIMVAVNYGYTF | TGTGCCATCATGGTGGCAGTTAACTATGGCTACACCTTC
NA | TRBD1 | TRBJ2-7 | TRBV19 | CASSNGQGELYEQYF | TGTGCCAGTAGTAACGGACAGGGAGAACTTTACGAGCAGTACTTC
many | TRBD2 | TRBJ2-3 | TRBV7-9 | CASSLAEGTDTQYF | TGTGCCAGCAGCCTAGCGGAAGGCACAGATACGCAGTATTTT
NA | TRBD2 | TRBJ2-7 | TRBV29-1 | CSVENLLLAGGYEQYF | TGCAGCGTTGAGAATCTTCTATTAGCGGGAGGCTACGAGCAGTACTTC
many | NA | TRBJ1-4 | TRBV5-1 | CASSPATGTNEKLFF | TGCGCCAGCAGCCCCGCGACAGGAACTAATGAAAAACTGTTTTTT
NA | NA | TRBJ2-3 | TRBV9 | CASSPFGGTDTQYF | TGTGCCAGCAGCCCCTTTGGCGGAACAGATACGCAGTATTTT
NA | NA | TRBJ2-3 | TRBV4-2 | CASSQETLGRRARVDTQYF | TGTGCCAGCAGCCAAGAAACGCTGGGGCGGCGGGCGAGGGTGGATACGCAGTATTTT
NA | NA | TRBJ2-7 | TRBV7-9 | CASSLSAGYEQYF | TGTGCCAGCAGCTTGTCGGCCGGCTACGAGCAGTACTTC
many | TRBD1 | TRBJ1-6 | TRBV20-1 | CSARDRGMGDHSPLHF | TGCAGTGCGCGGGACAGGGGGATGGGGGATCATTCACCCCTCCACTTT